This TCR beta chain was documented in a study of cytomegalovirus exposure and HLA in healthy donors. Study results and caveats: Reports credit the classifier with highly specific, highly sensitive diagnosis of cytomegalovirus status. Further analysis was carried out later, and it showed several of the most significant clusters appearing linked to common viral pathogens. Analyzed later, association rates of TCRs varied across HLA loci, with DRB1 most and HLA-C fewest.

About this clone itself: As yet, its antigen is unknown.

This CDR3 has 13 residues. Trimming shortened V by 5 bases and J by 4 bases, and 9 bases separated the two germline ends. Germline V CDR1 and CDR2: SGDLS, YYNGEE. Donors consisted of healthy bone marrow donors. The PCR employed 60 Vbeta primers together with 13 Jbeta primers. TCRdb's copy holds only in-frame clones and misses some; the assay was immunoSEQ multiplex PCR. Of about 94,000 clones listed, around 80% were seen once; the top ten hold approximately 0.8%. The chain recombines TRBV9 with TRBJ1-4, with D possibly being TRBD1 (5 bases). Sequencing input: PBMCs. This clonotype was obtained from an older woman in good health and CMV-seronegative. The CDR3 loop reads CASRGEDNEKLFF. The DNA of the CDR3 is TGTGCCAGCAGAGGGGAGGATAATGAAAAACTGTTTTTT.